This paragraph reports one T cell receptor beta chain. Its specificity is unknown. The sample belongs to a study of CXCR3-negative and CXCR3-positive naive CD8 T cells. Whole-study results and caveats: The TRB CDR3s that CXCR3-positive naive cells carried were more hydrophobic than those of CXCR3-negative naive cells.

This CDR3 is built from 17 residues. Libraries of TRB cDNA were made by 5' RACE and carried UMIs. From the 5' RACE reads, TCRdb lists one entry per CDR3 protein and no DNA. The ten top clones account for roughly 1.7%, within a sample of 6,400 or so distinct CDR3 sequences. The receptor was isolated from a human donor in good health. Some clones in this sample may be carry-over from other donors' samples. What was sequenced was naive CXCR3+ CD8+ T cells from blood. Indicated subset: CD45RO-CCR7+CD27+CD95- naive CD8+ T cells expressing CXCR3 (TNR3+). The chain combines TRBV23-1 with TRBJ2-4; TCRdb designates TRBD1, a call that cannot be tested without DNA. TRBV23-1 is identified as an open reading frame with a role that is uncertain. The CDR3 loop is CASNHQVPGRGKNIQYF.